This TCR beta chain was sequenced during a study of Ad26.COV2.S vaccination and SARS-CoV-2 variants. Study details: The donor belonged to the COV1001 Ad26.COV2.S trial arm. Regarding the study as a whole: Total T cell responses, in the TCR breadth and depth analyses, may have been underestimated.

Treatment reported: roughly 19 received Ad26.COV2.S at low or high dose, single or two shots; several received placebo; per-sample allocation not given. The study sampled participants on day 63 after the first vaccine or placebo injection. This vaccine is an Ad26 vector that expresses the Wuhan-strain SARS-CoV-2 spike. Comments on this clone: Its antigen is as yet unknown.

This CDR3 is built from 13 residues. V dropped 5 bases and J dropped 5 bases, with 10 bases sitting between them. Germline assignment: CDR1 SEHNR and CDR2 FQNEAQ (reference sequence). Sequenced by immunoSEQ multiplex PCR; TCRdb stores in-frame clones only, minus some. The sample shows more than 400,000 clones, 90% of them seen only once. The rearrangement links TRBV7-9 to TRBJ1-5, with TRBD1 as a possible D gene (5 bases). The material was peripheral blood, obtained in a trial of Ad26.COV2.S vaccine versus placebo. The TCR comes from a person between 18 and 65 years old who received the Ad26.COV2.S COVID-19 vaccine or a placebo. The CDR3 DNA is TGTGCCAGCAGCCCGGGGACCCATCAGCCCCAGCATTTT. Its translation is CASSPGTHQPQHF.